This T cell receptor beta chain stems from a study of identical twins. The study, taken as a whole, reports: Researchers reported weaker excess twin sharing in beta out-of-frame sequences.

V dropped 0 bases and J dropped 6 bases, with 11 bases sitting between them. Germline V gene data show CDR1 as LNHNV and CDR2 as YYDKDF (reference sequence). This CDR3 comprises 14 residues. In TCRdb, the 5' RACE reads were re-called with MiXCR into one record per CDR3 protein. The sample records 500,000 to 600,000 distinct CDR3 sequences, less than 25% being singletons. This clonotype was counted between two and nine times. The antigen is undetermined. These data also formed part of another study, on T cells expressing NK-cell markers. That report adds: A range of roughly 1.0-7.0% of CD8+ T cells consisted of dominant NKG2C+ clonotypes in a handful of donors. In a few donors, dominant clonotypes made up about 28.3-60.1% of CD3+CD56-NKG2C+ cells.

The receptor comes from a woman younger than 30 in good health. Material: CD4+ T cells sorted from blood. This rearrangement joins TRBV15 to TRBJ1-1; D not certain. For the CDR3, the DNA is TGTGCCACCAGCAGAGATACGGGAGGTGCTGAAGCTTTCTTT. Its protein product is CATSRDTGGAEAFF.